The next 2 T cell receptor beta chains were all read from a single sample in a study of regulatory T cells in long-lasting Graves disease. Time point here: newly diagnosed GD, antithyroid drugs for less than 3 months. PBMCs were the source of the RNA used for TCR sequencing. In building TCR beta libraries, iRepertoire HTBI primers were used together with Arm-PCR of CDR3 regions. TCRdb re-analysed the multiplex PCR reads in MiXCR, keeping a single row per CDR3 protein. The sample holds a few hundred thousand distinct CDR3 sequences, approximately 16% seen once. These sequences were also reported in another study, on T cells in Graves' hyperthyroidism and ophthalmopathy.

The input for sequencing was peripheral blood mononuclear cells (PBMCs), taken at new diagnosis, from a patient treated with antithyroid drugs. These receptor sequences come from a woman aged 40-49 years with Graves disease.

The chain carries TRBV20-1 and TRBJ2-7; 11 nucleotides agree with TRBD1. Germline V CDR1 and CDR2: DFQATT, SNEGSKA (reference sequence). V lost 6 bases to trimming and J lost 5 bases; unmatched junction nucleotides: 12. The CDR3 spans 15 residues. The CDR3 loop reads CSASDRDRGYHEQYF. DNA for the CDR3: TGCAGTGCCTCCGATCGGGACAGGGGGTACCACGAGCAGTACTTC.

This clonotype was recorded at least ten times. This chain uses TRBV5-5 with TRBJ2-3; TRBD1 is a possible D gene (6 bases). The CDR3 runs to 13 residues. The germline V gene has CDR1 SGHKS and CDR2 YYEKEE (reference sequence). The V end lost 0 bases, the J end lost 6 bases, and 8 bases lay between the germline ends. The chain's CDR3 is CASSLGTVDTQYF. CDR3 coding DNA: TGTGCCAGCAGCTTGGGGACAGTTGATACGCAGTATTTT.